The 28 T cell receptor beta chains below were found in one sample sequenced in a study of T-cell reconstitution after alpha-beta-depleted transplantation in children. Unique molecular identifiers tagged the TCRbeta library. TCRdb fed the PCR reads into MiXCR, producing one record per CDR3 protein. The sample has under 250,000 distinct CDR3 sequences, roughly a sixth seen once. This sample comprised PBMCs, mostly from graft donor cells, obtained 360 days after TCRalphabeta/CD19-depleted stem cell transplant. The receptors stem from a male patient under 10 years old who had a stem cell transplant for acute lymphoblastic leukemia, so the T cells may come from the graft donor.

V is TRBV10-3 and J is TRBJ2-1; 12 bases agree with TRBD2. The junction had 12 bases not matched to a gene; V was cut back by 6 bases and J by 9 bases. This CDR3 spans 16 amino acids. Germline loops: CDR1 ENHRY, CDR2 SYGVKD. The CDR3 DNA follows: TGTGCCATCAGCCTAGCGGGAGGGCCTGGTCGGGCTGAGCAGTTCTTC. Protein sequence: CAISLAGGPGRAEQFF.

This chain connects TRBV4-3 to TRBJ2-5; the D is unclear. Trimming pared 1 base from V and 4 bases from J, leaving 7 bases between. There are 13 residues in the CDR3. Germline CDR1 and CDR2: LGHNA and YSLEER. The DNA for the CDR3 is TGCGCCAGCAGCCAAGTTGTCGGAGAGACCCAGTACTTC. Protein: CASSQVVGETQYF.

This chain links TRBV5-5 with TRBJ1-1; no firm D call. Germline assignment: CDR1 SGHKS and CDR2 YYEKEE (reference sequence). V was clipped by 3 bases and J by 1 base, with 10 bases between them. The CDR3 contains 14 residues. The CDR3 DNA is TGTGCCAGCAGCTCGTGGCGGGAGAACACTGAAGCTTTCTTT. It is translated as CASSSWRENTEAFF.

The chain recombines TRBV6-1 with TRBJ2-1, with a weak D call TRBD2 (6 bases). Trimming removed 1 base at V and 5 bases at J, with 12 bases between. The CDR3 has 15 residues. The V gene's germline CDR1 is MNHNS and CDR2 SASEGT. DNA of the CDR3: TGTGCCAGCAGTGAAGGGAGACTAGGACACAATGAGCAGTTCTTC. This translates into CASSEGRLGHNEQFF.

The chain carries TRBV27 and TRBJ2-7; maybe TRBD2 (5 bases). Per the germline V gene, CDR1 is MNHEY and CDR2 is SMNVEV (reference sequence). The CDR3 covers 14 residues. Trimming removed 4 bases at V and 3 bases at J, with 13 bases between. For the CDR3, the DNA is TGTGCCAGCAGTTCCGGGGTCTGGAGCTACGAGCAGTACTTC. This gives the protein CASSSGVWSYEQYF.

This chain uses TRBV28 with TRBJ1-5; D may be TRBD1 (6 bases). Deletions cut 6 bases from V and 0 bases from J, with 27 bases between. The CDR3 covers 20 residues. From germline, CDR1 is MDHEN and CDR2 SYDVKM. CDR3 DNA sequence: TGTGCCAGCAGAAAGCCCGCCTCCTCTAGGACAGCCCTTAGCAATCAGCCCCAGCATTTT. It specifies CASRKPASSRTALSNQPQHF.

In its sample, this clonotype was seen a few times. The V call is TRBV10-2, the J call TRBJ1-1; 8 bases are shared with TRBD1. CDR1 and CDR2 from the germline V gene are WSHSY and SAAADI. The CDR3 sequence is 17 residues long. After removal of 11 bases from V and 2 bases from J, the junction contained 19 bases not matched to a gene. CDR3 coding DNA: TGCGCCTCATCAGCCCTTTTCTCAGGGGGCGGTAACACTGAAGCTTTCTTT. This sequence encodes CASSALFSGGGNTEAFF.

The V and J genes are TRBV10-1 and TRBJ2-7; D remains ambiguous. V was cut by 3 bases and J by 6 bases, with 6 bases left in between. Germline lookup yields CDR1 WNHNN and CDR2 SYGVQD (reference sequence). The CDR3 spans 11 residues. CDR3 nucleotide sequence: TGCGCCAGCAGTGACGGACCCGAGCAGTACTTC. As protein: CASSDGPEQYF.

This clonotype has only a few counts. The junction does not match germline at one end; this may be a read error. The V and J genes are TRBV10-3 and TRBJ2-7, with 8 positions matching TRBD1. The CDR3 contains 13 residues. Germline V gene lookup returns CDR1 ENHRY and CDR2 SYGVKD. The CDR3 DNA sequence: TGTGCCACCGCCGGGACAGGCTCCAACGAGCAGTACTTC. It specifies CATAGTGSNEQYF.

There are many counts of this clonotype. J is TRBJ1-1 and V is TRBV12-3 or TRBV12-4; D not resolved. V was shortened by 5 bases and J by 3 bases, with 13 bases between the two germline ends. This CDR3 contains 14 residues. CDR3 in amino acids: CASSQDSWDTEAFF. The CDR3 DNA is TGTGCCAGCAGTCAGGATTCTTGGGACACTGAAGCTTTCTTT.

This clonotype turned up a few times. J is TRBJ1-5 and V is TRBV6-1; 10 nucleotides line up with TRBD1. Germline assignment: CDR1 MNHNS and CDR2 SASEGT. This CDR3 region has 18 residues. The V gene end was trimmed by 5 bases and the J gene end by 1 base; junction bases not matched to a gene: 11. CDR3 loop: CASSPRDRGLGSNQPQHF. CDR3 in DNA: TGTGCCAGCAGTCCCCGGGACAGGGGCTTGGGGAGCAATCAGCCCCAGCATTTT.

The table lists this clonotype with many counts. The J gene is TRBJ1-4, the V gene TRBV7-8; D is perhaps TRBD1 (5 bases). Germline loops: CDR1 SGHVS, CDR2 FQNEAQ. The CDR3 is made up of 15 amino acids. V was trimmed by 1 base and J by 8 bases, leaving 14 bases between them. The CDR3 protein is CASSLESGWGEKLFF. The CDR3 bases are TGTGCCAGCAGCTTAGAATCAGGGTGGGGCGAAAAACTGTTTTTT. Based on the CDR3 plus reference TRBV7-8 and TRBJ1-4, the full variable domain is GAGVSQSPRYKVAKRGQDVALRCDPISGHVSLFWYQQALGQGPEFLTYFQNEAQLDKSGLPSDRFFAERPEGSVSTLKIQRTQQEDSAVYLCASSLESGWGEKLFFGSGTQLSVL.

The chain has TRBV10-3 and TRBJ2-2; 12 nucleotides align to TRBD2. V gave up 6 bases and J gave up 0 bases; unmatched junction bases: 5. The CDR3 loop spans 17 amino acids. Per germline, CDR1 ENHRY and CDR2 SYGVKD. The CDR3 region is CAISQGLAGTNTGELFF. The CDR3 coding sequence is TGTGCCATCAGCCAAGGACTAGCGGGGACGAACACCGGGGAGCTGTTTTTT.

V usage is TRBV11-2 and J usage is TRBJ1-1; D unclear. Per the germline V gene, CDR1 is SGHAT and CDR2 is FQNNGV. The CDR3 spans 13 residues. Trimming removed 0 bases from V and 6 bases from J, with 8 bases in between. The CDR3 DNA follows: TGTGCCAGCAGCTTAGATCTAGGGCCTGAAGCTTTCTTT. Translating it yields CASSLDLGPEAFF.

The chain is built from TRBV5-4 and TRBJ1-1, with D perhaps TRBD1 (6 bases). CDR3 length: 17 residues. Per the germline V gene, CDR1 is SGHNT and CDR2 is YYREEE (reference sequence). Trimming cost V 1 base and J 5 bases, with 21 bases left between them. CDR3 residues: CASSLMGAVNRGTEAFF. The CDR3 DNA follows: TGTGCCAGCAGCTTGATGGGGGCGGTGAATCGAGGGACTGAAGCTTTCTTT.

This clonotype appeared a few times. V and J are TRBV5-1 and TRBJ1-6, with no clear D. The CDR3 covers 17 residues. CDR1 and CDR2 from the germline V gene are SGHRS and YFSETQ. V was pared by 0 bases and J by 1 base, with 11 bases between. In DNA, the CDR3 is TGCGCCAGCAGCTTGGACCGCCAAAGGTCCTATAATTCACCCCTCCACTTT. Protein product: CASSLDRQRSYNSPLHF.

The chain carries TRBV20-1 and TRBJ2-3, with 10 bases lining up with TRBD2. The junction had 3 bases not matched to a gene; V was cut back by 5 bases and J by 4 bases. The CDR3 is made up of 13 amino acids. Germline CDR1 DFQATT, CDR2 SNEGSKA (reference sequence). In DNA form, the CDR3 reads TGCAGTGCTCTAGCGGGAGCCGCAGATACGCAGTATTTT. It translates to CSALAGAADTQYF.

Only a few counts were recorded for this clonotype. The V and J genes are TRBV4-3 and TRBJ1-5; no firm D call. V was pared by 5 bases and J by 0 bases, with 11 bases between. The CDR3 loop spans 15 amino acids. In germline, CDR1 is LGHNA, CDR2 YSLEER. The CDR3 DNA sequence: TGCGCCAGCAGCTCGACGGTACATAGCAATCAGCCCCAGCATTTT. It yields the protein CASSSTVHSNQPQHF.

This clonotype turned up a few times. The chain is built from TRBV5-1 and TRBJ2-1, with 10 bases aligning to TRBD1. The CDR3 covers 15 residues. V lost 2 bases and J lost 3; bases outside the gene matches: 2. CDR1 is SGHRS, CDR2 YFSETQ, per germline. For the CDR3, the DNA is TGCGCCAGCAGCTTCCGGGACAGGGGCTACAATGAGCAGTTCTTC. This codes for CASSFRDRGYNEQFF.

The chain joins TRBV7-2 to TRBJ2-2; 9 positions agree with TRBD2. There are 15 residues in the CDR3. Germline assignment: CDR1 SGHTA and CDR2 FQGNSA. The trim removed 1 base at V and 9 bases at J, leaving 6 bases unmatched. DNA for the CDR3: TGTGCCAGCAGCTTAGGACTAGCGGTCGACAGGGAGCTGTTTTTT. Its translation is CASSLGLAVDRELFF.

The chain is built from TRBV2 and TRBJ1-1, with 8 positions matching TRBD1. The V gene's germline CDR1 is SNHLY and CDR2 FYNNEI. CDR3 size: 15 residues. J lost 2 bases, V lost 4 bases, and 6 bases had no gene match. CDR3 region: CASSADRAINTEAFF. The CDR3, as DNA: TGTGCCAGCAGTGCGGACAGGGCAATTAACACTGAAGCTTTCTTT. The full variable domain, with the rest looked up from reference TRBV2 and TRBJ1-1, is EPEVTQTPSHQVTQMGQEVILRCVPISNHLYFYWYRQILGQKVEFLVSFYNNEISEKSEIFDDQFSVERPDGSNFTLKIRSTKLEDSAMYFCASSADRAINTEAFFGQGTRLTVV.

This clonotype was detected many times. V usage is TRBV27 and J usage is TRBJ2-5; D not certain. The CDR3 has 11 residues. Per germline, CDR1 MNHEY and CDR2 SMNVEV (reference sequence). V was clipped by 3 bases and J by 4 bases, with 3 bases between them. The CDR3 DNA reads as TGTGCCAGCAGTTTTAGAGAGACCCAGTACTTC. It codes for CASSFRETQYF.

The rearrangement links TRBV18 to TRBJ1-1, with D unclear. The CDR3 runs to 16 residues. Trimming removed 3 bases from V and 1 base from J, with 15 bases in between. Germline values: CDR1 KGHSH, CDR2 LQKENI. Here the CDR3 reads CASSPTYNPGNTEAFF. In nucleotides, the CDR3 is TGTGCCAGCTCACCGACATATAACCCGGGGAACACTGAAGCTTTCTTT.

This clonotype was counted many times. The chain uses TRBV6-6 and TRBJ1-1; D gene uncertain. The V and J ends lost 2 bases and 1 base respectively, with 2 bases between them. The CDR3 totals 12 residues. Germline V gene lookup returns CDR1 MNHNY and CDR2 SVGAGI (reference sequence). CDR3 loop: CASSYQNTEAFF. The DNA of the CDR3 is TGTGCCAGCAGTTACCAGAACACTGAAGCTTTCTTT.

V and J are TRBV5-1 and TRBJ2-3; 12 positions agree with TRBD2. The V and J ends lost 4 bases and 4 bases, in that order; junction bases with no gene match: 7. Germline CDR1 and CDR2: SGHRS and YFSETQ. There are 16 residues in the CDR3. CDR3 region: CASSRAPSGGADTQYF. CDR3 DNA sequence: TGCGCCAGCAGCCGGGCCCCTAGCGGGGGGGCAGATACGCAGTATTTT.

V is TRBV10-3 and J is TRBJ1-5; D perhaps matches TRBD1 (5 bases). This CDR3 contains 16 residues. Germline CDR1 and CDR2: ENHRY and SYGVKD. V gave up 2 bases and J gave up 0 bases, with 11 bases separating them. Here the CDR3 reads CAISEGAMTSNQPQHF. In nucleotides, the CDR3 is TGTGCCATCAGTGAGGGGGCCATGACTAGCAATCAGCCCCAGCATTTT.

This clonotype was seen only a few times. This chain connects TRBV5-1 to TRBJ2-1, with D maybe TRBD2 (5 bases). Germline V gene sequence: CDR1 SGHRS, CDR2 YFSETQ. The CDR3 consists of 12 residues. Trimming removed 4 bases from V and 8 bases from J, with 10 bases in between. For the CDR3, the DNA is TGCGCCAGCAGCAAACCCGGGGATGAGCAGTTCTTC. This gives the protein CASSKPGDEQFF.

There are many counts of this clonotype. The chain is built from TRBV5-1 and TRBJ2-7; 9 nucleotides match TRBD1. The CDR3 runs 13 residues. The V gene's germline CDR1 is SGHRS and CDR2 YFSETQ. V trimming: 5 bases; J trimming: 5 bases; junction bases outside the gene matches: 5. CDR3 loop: CASSRTGGHEQYF. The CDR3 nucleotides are TGCGCCAGCAGTCGAACAGGGGGCCACGAGCAGTACTTC.